This TCR beta chain was captured in a study of blood T cell repertoires in COVID-19. CDR3 length equals 16 residues. CDR1 MNHEY and CDR2 SMNVEV come from the germline V gene (reference sequence). Profiled with immunoSEQ multiplex PCR; TCRdb holds only in-frame clones, not every one. The data hold 100,000 to 150,000 clones, with roughly 90% observed a single time. The study assigned cohorts using participant-reported clinical history. Source material: PBMCs or T cells enriched from blood (not recorded which). This receptor was identified in a woman in her 50s who had recovered from COVID-19. The rearrangement links TRBV27 to TRBJ1-5; 8 positions match TRBD1. In DNA, the CDR3 is TGTGCAATACCTATATACAGGGGGGATAGCAATCAGCCCCAGCATTTT. Translated: CAIPIYRGDSNQPQHF.